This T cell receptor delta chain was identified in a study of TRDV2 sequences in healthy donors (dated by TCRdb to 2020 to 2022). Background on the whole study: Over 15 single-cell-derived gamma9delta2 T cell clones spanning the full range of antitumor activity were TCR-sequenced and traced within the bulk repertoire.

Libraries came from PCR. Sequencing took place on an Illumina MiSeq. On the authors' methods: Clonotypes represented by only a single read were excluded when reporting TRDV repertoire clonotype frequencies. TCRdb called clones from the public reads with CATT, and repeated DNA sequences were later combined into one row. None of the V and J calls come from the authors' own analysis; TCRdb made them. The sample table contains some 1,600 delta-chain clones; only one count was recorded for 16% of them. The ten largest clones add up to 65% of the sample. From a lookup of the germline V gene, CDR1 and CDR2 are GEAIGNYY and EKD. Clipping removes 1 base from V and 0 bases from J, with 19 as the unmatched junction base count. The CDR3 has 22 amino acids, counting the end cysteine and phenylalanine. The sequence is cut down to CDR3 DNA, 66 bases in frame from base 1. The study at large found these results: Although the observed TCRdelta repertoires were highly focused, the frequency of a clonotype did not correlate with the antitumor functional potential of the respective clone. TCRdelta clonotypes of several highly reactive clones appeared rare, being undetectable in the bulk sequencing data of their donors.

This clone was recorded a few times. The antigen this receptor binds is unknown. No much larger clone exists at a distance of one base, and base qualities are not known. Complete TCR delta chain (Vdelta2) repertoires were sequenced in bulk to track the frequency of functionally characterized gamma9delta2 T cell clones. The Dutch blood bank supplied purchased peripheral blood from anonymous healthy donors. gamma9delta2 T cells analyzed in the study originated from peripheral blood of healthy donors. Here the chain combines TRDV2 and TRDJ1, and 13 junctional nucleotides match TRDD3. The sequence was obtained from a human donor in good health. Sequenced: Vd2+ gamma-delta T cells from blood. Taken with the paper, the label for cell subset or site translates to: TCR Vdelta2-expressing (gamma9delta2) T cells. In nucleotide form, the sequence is TGTGCCTGTGACACTCTGCGTCAGACTGGGGGATACGGGGCTGCGTACACCGATAAACTCATCTTT. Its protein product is CACDTLRQTGGYGAAYTDKLIF.